Listed below are T cell receptor beta chains from one sample, sequenced in a study of early T cells in non-severe SARS-CoV-2 infection. TCRdb fed the 5' RACE reads into MiXCR, producing one record per CDR3 protein. Counted here are about 63,000 distinct CDR3 sequences, 13% occurring once; the ten biggest clones make up about 4.7%. Sequencing was performed on whole blood. These receptors came from an adult who was a healthcare worker with PCR-confirmed SARS-CoV-2 infection or an uninfected control (not recorded which). Each CDR3 is given with its conserved first and last residue. Each record gives: V gene, J gene, CDR3 protein.

TRBV6-5,TRBJ1-6,CASSSGSYNSPLHF
TRBV10-2,TRBJ2-5,CASRALAGGQETQYF
TRBV2,TRBJ2-2,CASSEGGWGTGELFF
TRBV20-1,TRBJ2-7,CSARVAASYEQYF
TRBV3-1,TRBJ2-7,CASSQDGGSYEQYF
TRBV19,TRBJ2-3,CASSIRGIGTDTQYF
TRBV7-7,TRBJ2-1,CASSLGSGKDEQFF
TRBV18,TRBJ2-7,CASSLNAQSREQYF
TRBV5-5,TRBJ1-1,CASGDGYSEAFF
TRBV5-1,TRBJ2-3,CASSLGQGADTQYF
TRBV7-8,TRBJ2-7,CASSSESRDNSYEQYF
TRBV5-1,TRBJ2-1,CASSLDAGDNNEQFF
TRBV7-8,TRBJ1-6,CASSLLPGQGASSPLHF
TRBV7-2,TRBJ2-3,CASRGGVDTQYF
TRBV12-3/TRBV12-4,TRBJ1-1,CASSPIGGFGAEAFF
TRBV10-2,TRBJ2-1,CASSESTGGPYNEQFF
TRBV30,TRBJ1-5,CAWSGTQGNQPQHF
TRBV14,TRBJ2-1,CASSLRTGGLEYNEQFF
TRBV7-6,TRBJ1-6,CASSLGANSPLHF
TRBV2,TRBJ1-5,CASSGRGYNQPQHF
TRBV27,TRBJ2-1,CASSLGTSGLDEQFF
TRBV7-2,TRBJ2-6,CASSRDAGANVLTF
TRBV9,TRBJ2-3,CASSVYRDTDTQYF
TRBV20-1,TRBJ2-7,CSAKSWTSGDYEQYF
TRBV7-2,TRBJ1-4,CASRGQGATNEKLFF
TRBV7-8,TRBJ1-6,CASSLRDRGSSPLHF
TRBV12-3/TRBV12-4,TRBJ2-5,CASTGPEQETQYF
TRBV5-6,TRBJ2-2,CASSLGRGGGELFF
TRBV5-5,TRBJ2-2,CASSLYITNTGELFF
TRBV5-1,TRBJ2-7,CASSLGQGFEQYF
TRBV7-2,TRBJ2-5,CASSPRTGQETQYF
TRBV9,TRBJ1-1,CASSPRREGTEAFF
TRBV12-3/TRBV12-4,TRBJ2-5,CASSHPGLAETQYF
TRBV7-2,TRBJ2-3,CASSLGPLGTQYF
TRBV5-1,TRBJ2-7,CASSSLRQGGSYEQYF
TRBV6-1,TRBJ1-1,CASSELKGTEAFF
TRBV10-3,TRBJ2-6,CAISKGVTGANVLTF
TRBV6-2/TRBV6-3,TRBJ2-1,CASSKWTSGGFNEQFF
TRBV4-2,TRBJ2-5,CASSQEWGQRVIQYF
TRBV4-3,TRBJ1-3,CASSQEDIGNTIYF
TRBV6-1,TRBJ1-2,CASSEIWGLIEGYTF
TRBV30,TRBJ2-2,CAWNRRTKRGELFF
TRBV7-9,TRBJ1-1,CASRSQWSENTEAFF
TRBV5-4,TRBJ2-1,CASARLNRVGYNEQFF
TRBV6-5,TRBJ2-1,CASSPRLDNEQFF
TRBV7-2,TRBJ2-3,CASSSYGTSGSDTQYF
TRBV29-1,TRBJ2-5,CSVNPPDYGETQYF
TRBV5-1,TRBJ2-3,CASSLEGYTTDTQYF
TRBV4-2,TRBJ2-7,CASSQEPASGNEQYF